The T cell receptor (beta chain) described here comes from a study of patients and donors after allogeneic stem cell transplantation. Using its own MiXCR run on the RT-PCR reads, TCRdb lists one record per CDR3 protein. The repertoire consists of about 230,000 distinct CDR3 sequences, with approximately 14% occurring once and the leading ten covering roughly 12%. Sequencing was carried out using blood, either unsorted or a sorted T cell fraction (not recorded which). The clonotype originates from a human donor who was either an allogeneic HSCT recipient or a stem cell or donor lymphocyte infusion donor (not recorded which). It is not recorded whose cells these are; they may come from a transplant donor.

The CDR3 nucleotides read TGTGCCAGCAGTCGGGGCCCGGCCAAAGGCTATGGCTACACCTTC. Its translation is CASSRGPAKGYGYTF. The rearrangement links TRBV7-2 to TRBJ1-2; weak D call: TRBD1 (5 bases). V lost 6 bases, J lost 4 bases, and 18 bases lay in between. Germline CDR1 SGHTA, CDR2 FQGNSA. This CDR3 region has 15 residues.